This entry describes one T cell receptor beta chain. Source study methods: Nucleated cell counts were estimated from reference gene primer amplification. Assay used: immunoSEQ multiplex PCR; TCRdb lists only in-frame clones, some missing. V and J calls and clone size are those listed in that table; D and trimming were worked out from the DNA. The sample includes approximately 220,000 clones, around 90% seen only once; the top ten take around 1.3%. The data derive from a study of blood T cell repertoires in COVID-19. Study as a whole: COVID-19 samples, acute and convalescent, were from the United States, Italy and Spain.

Trimming took 0 bases from V and 4 from J, leaving 9 bases between them. Germline assignment: CDR1 LGHDT and CDR2 YNNKEL (reference sequence). This CDR3 comprises 14 residues. Either two negative PCRs, clearance, or symptom resolution qualified Cohort 3 donors as recovered. The sequencing input was PBMCs or T cells enriched from blood (not recorded which). The V and J genes are TRBV3-1 (or the pseudogene TRBV3-2) and TRBJ1-1; D might be TRBD1 (5 bases). The sequence was obtained from a man younger than 45 who had recovered from COVID-19. For the CDR3, the DNA is TGTGCCAGCAGCCAAGATCCCAGGGCCACTGAAGCTTTCTTT. Protein sequence: CASSQDPRATEAFF.